The 28 T cell receptor beta chains below come from one sample, sequenced in a study of T cells after yellow fever vaccination (dated by TCRdb to the late 2010s). Sample treatment or condition, as interpreted from the label and publication: live attenuated yellow fever vaccine strain. Libraries were prepared through 5' RACE. The data were produced on an Illumina HiSeq 2500. TCRdb applied fastp at Q25 and MiXCR to the public reads, then kept only in-frame beta chains. Every CDR3 protein is listed once, alongside the most common genes and DNA of its rows. The sample table records some 550,000 distinct CDR3 sequences; 15% to 20% of these occur just once. Together, the top ten hold approximately 14% of the sample. Sequencing used PBMCs, obtained 15 days after the yellow fever booster vaccination. These receptor sequences come from a man aged 25-40 years who received the YFV17D yellow fever vaccine.

The table lists this clonotype with a few counts. The chain combines TRBV10-3 with TRBJ1-1; 8 positions agree with TRBD1. CDR1 and CDR2 (germline): ENHRY, SYGVKD. With 7 bases clipped from V and 5 bases from J, the junction kept 9 bases outside the gene matches. The CDR3 runs 14 residues. CDR3 bases: TGTGCCATCACTGAAGACAGGGGAGGGACTGAAGCTTTCTTT. Amino acids: CAITEDRGGTEAFF.

This chain connects TRBV20-1 to TRBJ2-1; D call uncertain. Trimming shortened V by 0 bases and J by 0 bases, and 9 bases separated the two germline ends. Germline CDR1 and CDR2: DFQATT and SNEGSKA (reference sequence). This CDR3 is 15 amino acids long. Here the CDR3 reads CSARDYRSSYNEQFF. The DNA for the CDR3 is TGCAGTGCTAGAGATTACCGGAGCTCCTACAATGAGCAGTTCTTC.

The V call is TRBV6-1, the J call TRBJ2-5; 9 nucleotides agree with TRBD2. Germline CDR1 MNHNS, CDR2 SASEGT. The CDR3 loop spans 14 amino acids. The ends lost 3 bases at V and 7 bases at J; junction bases unmatched: 6. This chain's CDR3 is CASSEREGSGTQYF. CDR3 DNA sequence: TGTGCCAGCAGTGAGCGGGAGGGGTCGGGGACCCAGTACTTC.

This clonotype was counted between two and nine times. The genes are TRBV20-1 and TRBJ2-3; the match to TRBD2 covers 13 bases. The CDR3 is 14 residues long. V lost 5 bases to trimming and J lost 4 bases; unmatched junction nucleotides: 3. CDR1 and CDR2 (germline): DFQATT, SNEGSKA (reference sequence). The chain's CDR3 is CSAEGLAGADTQYF. As DNA, the CDR3 is TGCAGTGCTGAAGGACTAGCGGGAGCAGATACGCAGTATTTT.

In this sample, this clonotype turned up many times. The chain uses TRBV5-1 and TRBJ2-3; D may correspond to TRBD1 or TRBD2 (5 bases each). Germline loops: CDR1 SGHRS, CDR2 YFSETQ. V was shortened by 0 bases and J by 1 base, with 9 bases between the two germline ends. The CDR3 is 15 amino acids. The CDR3 DNA is TGCGCCAGCAGCTTGGTAGGGGACCGCACAGATACGCAGTATTTT. Translating it yields CASSLVGDRTDTQYF.

This chain links TRBV10-3 with TRBJ2-1; 7 nucleotides align to TRBD1. J gave up 10 bases and V 6 bases, and 6 bases lay outside the gene matches. The CDR3 loop spans 12 amino acids. Germline V gene lookup returns CDR1 ENHRY and CDR2 SYGVKD. The CDR3 is CAISLTGVEQFF. DNA for the CDR3: TGTGCCATCAGCCTCACAGGGGTCGAGCAGTTCTTC.

The sample holds many counts of this clonotype. The chain has TRBV5-8 and TRBJ1-4, with D unresolved. V lost 4 bases, J lost 8 bases, and 15 bases lay in between. CDR3 length: 14 residues. Germline V lookup: CDR1 SGHTS, CDR2 YDEGEE. The CDR3 coding sequence is TGTGCCAGCAGCGAAATCGGCCTGCCGGAAAAACTGTTTTTT. This translates into CASSEIGLPEKLFF.

Only a few counts were recorded for this clonotype. The chain carries TRBV7-9 and TRBJ2-7; no firm D call. Germline assignment: CDR1 SEHNR and CDR2 FQNEAQ (reference sequence). This CDR3 comprises 13 residues. CDR3 in amino acids: CASSDPNSYEQYF. The CDR3 DNA reads TGTGCTAGCTCGGACCCGAACTCCTACGAGCAGTACTTC.

The sample holds a few counts of this clonotype. The J gene is TRBJ1-5, the V gene TRBV28; D gene ambiguous. The CDR3 covers 12 residues. CDR1 is MDHEN, CDR2 SYDVKM, per germline. The V gene lost 2 bases and the J gene lost 3 bases, with 2 bases spanning the gap. DNA for the CDR3: TGTGCCAGCAGTTTAAACAATCAGCCCCAGCATTTT. Translation: CASSLNNQPQHF.

This chain links TRBV9 with TRBJ2-7; D not resolved. Trimming took 0 bases from V and 0 from J, leaving 7 bases between them. CDR3 length equals 14 residues. Germline V lookup: CDR1 SGDLS, CDR2 YYNGEE. The DNA of the CDR3 is TGTGCCAGCAGCGTAGCGCGGAGCTCCTACGAGCAGTACTTC. Protein product: CASSVARSSYEQYF.

V is TRBV5-4 and J is TRBJ2-5; D might be TRBD1 or TRBD2, each matching 5 bases. The V and J ends lost 7 bases and 5 bases respectively, with 21 bases between them. The V gene's germline CDR1 is SGHNT and CDR2 YYREEE (reference sequence). This CDR3 is 15 amino acids long. Here the CDR3 reads CASWTGPVGVETQYF. In DNA form, the CDR3 reads TGTGCCAGCTGGACGGGACCCGTGGGCGTGGAGACCCAGTACTTC.

This clonotype showed up just a few times. The genes are TRBV5-1 and TRBJ2-1; 8 nucleotides match TRBD2. The CDR3 runs to 13 residues. The V gene end was trimmed by 1 base and the J gene end by 9 bases; junction bases not matched to a gene: 3. The germline gives CDR1 SGHRS, CDR2 YFSETQ. Here the CDR3 DNA reads TGCGCCAGCAGCTTGCAGCGGGAGCTTGAGCAGTTCTTC. Translated: CASSLQRELEQFF.

This clonotype was counted between two and nine times. V usage is TRBV5-6 and J usage is TRBJ2-3; TRBD1 agrees at 11 bases. V gave up 4 bases and J gave up 2 bases; unmatched junction bases: 6. Germline V gene data show CDR1 as SGHDT and CDR2 as YYEEEE. The CDR3 spans 16 residues. CDR3 protein: CASSQGQGAVTDTQYF. The DNA for the CDR3 is TGTGCCAGCAGCCAAGGACAGGGGGCCGTCACAGATACGCAGTATTTT.

J is TRBJ2-3 and V is TRBV5-1, with D possibly being TRBD1 or TRBD2 (6 bases each). V was clipped by 7 bases and J by 3 bases, with 15 bases between them. The CDR3 has 14 amino acids. Germline V gene sequence: CDR1 SGHRS, CDR2 YFSETQ. CDR3 in amino acids: CASALGGATDTQYF. The DNA of the CDR3 is TGCGCCAGCGCTCTGGGGGGCGCGACAGATACGCAGTATTTT.

This chain connects TRBV28 to TRBJ2-3, with 9 positions matching TRBD2. Germline V CDR1 and CDR2: MDHEN, SYDVKM. With 1 base clipped from V and 2 bases from J, the junction kept 7 bases outside the gene matches. This CDR3 has 17 residues. CDR3 coding DNA: TGTGCCAGCAGTTTATATTCCGCGGGAGGGCTCACAGATACGCAGTATTTT. This translates into CASSLYSAGGLTDTQYF.

This clonotype was counted only a few times. This sequence joins TRBV7-9 and TRBJ1-4; weak D call: TRBD1 (5 bases). V was pared by 2 bases and J by 8 bases, with 12 bases between. Germline V lookup: CDR1 SEHNR, CDR2 FQNEAQ (reference sequence). This CDR3 is 14 amino acids long. CDR3 protein: CASSLRGRREKLFF. The CDR3 DNA reads as TGTGCCAGCAGCTTAAGGGGAAGACGGGAAAAACTGTTTTTT.

In its sample, this clonotype was seen a few times. The CDR3: CASSYLTSYEQYF. CDR3 nucleotides: TGTGCCAGCAGCTACTTGACTAGCTACGAGCAGTACTTC. The chain links TRBV7-2 to TRBJ2-7; tentative D call: TRBD2 (6 bases). The CDR3 runs to 13 residues. Germline V CDR1 and CDR2: SGHTA, FQGNSA. V was cut by 4 bases and J by 3 bases, with 10 bases left in between.

The rearrangement uses TRBV7-2 and TRBJ1-1; D remains unclear. Trimming stripped 5 bases from V and 10 bases from J, with 14 bases between. CDR1 SGHTA and CDR2 FQGNSA come from the germline V gene. The CDR3 runs 12 residues. The CDR3 spells CASSRFPLLAFF. Here the CDR3 DNA reads TGTGCCAGCAGCAGGTTTCCACTTCTAGCTTTCTTT.

The chain uses TRBV20-1 and TRBJ1-5, with D perhaps matching TRBD1 (5 bases). From germline, CDR1 is DFQATT and CDR2 SNEGSKA (reference sequence). The V and J ends lost 5 bases and 6 bases respectively, with 11 bases between them. The CDR3 totals 12 residues. Here the CDR3 reads CSAGAGGQPQHF. Written as DNA, the CDR3 is TGCAGTGCTGGGGCTGGTGGTCAGCCCCAGCATTTT.

This clonotype was observed a handful of times. The chain couples TRBV18 to TRBJ2-7, with TRBD2 matching 9 bases. The CDR3 extends over 16 amino acids. Looked up from germline, CDR1 is KGHSH and CDR2 is LQKENI. Losses at the gene ends were 0 bases for V and 7 bases for J; bases not matched to a gene: 10. CDR3 in DNA: TGTGCCAGCTCACCACCCTCCGCGGGAGGGCCTCGAGAGCAGTACTTC. As protein: CASSPPSAGGPREQYF.

The genes are TRBV6-2 or TRBV6-3 and TRBJ2-7; no definite D call. This CDR3 comprises 11 residues. CDR1 is MNHEY and CDR2 is SVGEGT in the germline V gene. V lost 3 bases, J lost 7 bases, and 7 bases lay in between. The CDR3 loop is CASSYLLEQYF. The CDR3 nucleotides are TGTGCCAGCAGTTATTTGTTGGAGCAGTACTTC.

This sequence joins TRBV5-1 and TRBJ2-1, with D hard to call. The CDR3 is 14 residues long. The germline gives CDR1 SGHRS, CDR2 YFSETQ. V was trimmed by 2 bases and J by 0 bases, leaving 6 bases between them. The CDR3 protein is CASSFYSSYNEQFF. The CDR3 nucleotides read TGCGCCAGCAGCTTTTATAGCTCCTACAATGAGCAGTTCTTC.

The chain combines TRBV13 with TRBJ2-7; TRBD2 is a possible D gene (5 bases). Per the germline V gene, CDR1 is PRHDT and CDR2 is FYEKMQ (reference sequence). V dropped 0 bases and J dropped 0 bases, with 9 bases sitting between them. This CDR3 is 15 amino acids long. The CDR3 is CASSLGEGSSYEQYF. The CDR3 region has the DNA TGTGCCAGCAGCTTAGGCGAGGGCAGCTCCTACGAGCAGTACTTC.

On this clonotype itself: Compared with germline, one end of the junction differs, possibly owing to a read error. The chain links TRBV9 to TRBJ1-1; TRBD1 might be the D (6 bases). The germline CDR1 and CDR2 sequences are SGDLS and YYNGEE. The CDR3 extends over 14 amino acids. This CDR3 is CASSEQGGTTGAFF. CDR3 bases: TGTGCCAGCAGCGAACAGGGTGGTACCACTGGAGCTTTCTTT.

J is TRBJ1-1 and V is TRBV7-9, with D uncertain. Trimming left V 4 bases short and J 1 base short, with 7 bases between. The CDR3 sequence is 13 residues long. CDR1 SEHNR and CDR2 FQNEAQ come from the germline V gene (reference sequence). CDR3 bases: TGTGCCAGCAGCTATTACGCGAACACTGAAGCTTTCTTT. It translates to CASSYYANTEAFF.

CDR3 DNA: TGTGCCAGCAGCCCGCGGGATAGCGGGTGGTACAATGAGCAGTTCTTC. Residues: CASSPRDSGWYNEQFF. This rearrangement joins TRBV7-2 to TRBJ2-1; 7 positions match TRBD2. V lost 5 bases, J lost 4 bases, and 11 bases stayed unmatched. The CDR3 totals 16 residues. Per germline, CDR1 SGHTA and CDR2 FQGNSA.

The chain links TRBV6-1 to TRBJ2-1; 9 nucleotides align to TRBD2. V lost 8 bases and J lost 6; bases outside the gene matches: 20. This CDR3 is built from 18 residues. Germline V gene sequence: CDR1 MNHNS, CDR2 SASEGT. The CDR3 DNA reads TGTGCCAGCTTCTCTTTCCTCGCGGGACTAGCCCAAATCAATGAGCAGTTCTTC. It codes for CASFSFLAGLAQINEQFF.

The sample holds a few counts of this clonotype. The chain combines TRBV4-2 with TRBJ2-3; 11 bases align to TRBD2. Trimming cost V 9 bases and J 4 bases; bases outside gene matches: 9. The CDR3 has 15 residues. Per germline, CDR1 LGHNA and CDR2 YNFKEQ. CDR3 loop: CASKIAGGPSDTQYF. CDR3 DNA: TGTGCCAGTAAGATAGCGGGAGGGCCGTCAGATACGCAGTATTTT.